The clone carrying this T cell receptor (beta chain) was counted ten times or more. The sample originates from a study of T cells in Graves' hyperthyroidism and ophthalmopathy. Authors of the study amplified TCR beta CDR3 regions from RNA transcripts. First-round RT-PCR with HTBI primers amplified the TCR CDR3 region. TCRdb re-derived calls from the multiplex PCR reads in MiXCR, one entry per CDR3 protein. Of a few hundred thousand distinct CDR3 sequences in the sample, about a sixth were seen once. Absence of ophthalmopathy progression within 18 months defined stable Graves' hyperthyroidism. The specimen sequenced was blood. The clonotype comes from a woman aged 25-40 years with Graves' hyperthyroidism.

The CDR3 bases are TGTGCCAGCAGCCATCGATCCGAGGGCCACACCATATATTTT. It is translated as CASSHRSEGHTIYF. V usage is TRBV3-1 and J usage is TRBJ1-3; D ambiguous. Trimming cost V 3 bases and J 8 bases, with 14 bases left between them. The CDR3 covers 14 residues. Germline CDR1 is LGHDT and CDR2 is YNNKEL (reference sequence).